This entry lists 30 T cell receptor beta chains sequenced from one sample in a study of response to subunit inactivated influenza vaccine. From the RT-PCR reads, TCRdb called clonotypes with MiXCR, one entry per CDR3 protein. The sample includes just under 550,000 distinct CDR3 sequences, approximately 24% of them seen just once. Separately, the same data were catalogued under a study of T cells expressing NK-cell markers. That work contributes: Production of TCR beta cDNA relied on 5'RACE template switching with UMIs.

Sample: CD4+ T cells sorted from PBMCs, taken 11 to 12 days after vaccination. The receptors shown here come from a man in his fifties who received an inactivated influenza vaccine.

There are a few counts of this clonotype. This rearrangement joins TRBV2 to TRBJ1-5, with D perhaps matching TRBD1 (6 bases). The CDR3 runs to 16 residues. Trimming removed 5 bases at V and 9 bases at J, with 23 bases between. Per the germline V gene, CDR1 is SNHLY and CDR2 is FYNNEI. CDR3 region: CASSSPSEGGPGPQHF. DNA of the CDR3: TGTGCCAGCAGTTCCCCCTCAGAGGGGGGTCCGGGGCCCCAGCATTTT.

V gene TRBV12-3 or TRBV12-4 combines with J gene TRBJ1-6; D ambiguous. The CDR3 consists of 14 residues. V was cut by 8 bases and J by 10 bases, with 18 bases left in between. CDR3 DNA sequence: TGTGCCAGCGCCCTGGTTGGGGTCCGGTCACCCCTCCACTTT. It specifies CASALVGVRSPLHF.

This clonotype was observed a handful of times. This chain uses TRBV5-5 with TRBJ2-2, with D perhaps TRBD1 (6 bases). CDR1 is SGHKS and CDR2 is YYEKEE in the germline V gene (reference sequence). The V end was cut by 1 base, the J end by 2 bases, with 12 bases between. CDR3 length equals 16 residues. The CDR3 sequence is CASSLWGRSNTGELFF. Written as DNA, the CDR3 is TGTGCCAGCAGCTTGTGGGGGCGCAGTAACACCGGGGAGCTGTTTTTT.

This clonotype was observed a few times. The chain links TRBV5-1 to TRBJ1-3, with no clear D. Germline lookup yields CDR1 SGHRS and CDR2 YFSETQ. Trimming shortened V by 0 bases and J by 0 bases, and 7 bases separated the two germline ends. The CDR3 length is 15 residues. DNA for the CDR3: TGCGCCAGCAGCTTGGCCGGGGACTCTGGAAACACCATATATTTT. It yields the protein CASSLAGDSGNTIYF.

The V and J genes are TRBV10-2 and TRBJ2-7; no definite D call. Trimming took off 2 bases at V and 4 bases at J, with 6 bases between the two ends. Germline V gene lookup returns CDR1 WSHSY and CDR2 SAAADI. CDR3 length: 12 amino acids. This chain's CDR3 is CASSELVYEQYF. CDR3 DNA sequence: TGCGCCAGCAGTGAGCTCGTGTACGAGCAGTACTTC.

The chain is built from TRBV4-3 and TRBJ2-1; D may be TRBD1 or TRBD2 (5 bases each). The length of the CDR3 is 15 residues. Trimming cost V 0 bases and J 7 bases, with 13 bases left between them. The germline gives CDR1 LGHNA, CDR2 YSLEER. The CDR3 region is CASSQDMGVRNEQFF. The DNA of the CDR3 is TGCGCCAGCAGCCAAGATATGGGGGTAAGAAATGAGCAGTTCTTC.

The CDR3 sequence is CATRTSAGANVLTF. The CDR3 coding sequence is TGTGCCACCAGAACGTCGGCTGGGGCCAACGTCCTGACTTTC. The chain is built from TRBV10-3 and TRBJ2-6; D not certain. CDR3 length equals 14 residues. CDR1 and CDR2 (germline): ENHRY, SYGVKD. Trimming shortened V by 10 bases and J by 2 bases, and 12 bases separated the two germline ends.

The J gene is TRBJ1-5, the V gene TRBV27; a possible D gene is TRBD1 (5 bases). Trimming removed 3 bases at V and 9 bases at J, with 12 bases between. The CDR3 is 13 residues long. Germline CDR1 is MNHEY and CDR2 is SMNVEV (reference sequence). CDR3 region: CASSFGGIGPQHF. The CDR3 coding sequence is TGTGCCAGCAGTTTTGGGGGAATAGGGCCCCAGCATTTT.

The chain uses TRBV4-2 and TRBJ2-2; TRBD2 matches 12 bases. V was clipped by 4 bases and J by 8 bases; unmatched bases: 8. There are 16 residues in the CDR3. Germline CDR1 LGHNA, CDR2 YNFKEQ. In DNA, the CDR3 is TGTGCCAGCAGCCCTAGCGGGGGGGCAGGTAAAGGGGAGCTGTTTTTT. It specifies CASSPSGGAGKGELFF.

The V and J genes are TRBV7-9 and TRBJ2-1; D might be TRBD2 (6 bases). The CDR3 is 15 amino acids. V shed 5 bases and J shed 2 bases, with 13 bases lying between them. CDR1 and CDR2 (germline): SEHNR, FQNEAQ (reference sequence). The CDR3 sequence: CASSHRDWTYNEQFF. The DNA for the CDR3 is TGTGCCAGCAGCCACCGGGACTGGACCTACAATGAGCAGTTCTTC.

This clonotype was picked up a small number of times. The rearrangement links TRBV12-3 or TRBV12-4 to TRBJ1-4, with 8 bases fitting TRBD1. The CDR3 extends over 14 amino acids. The V gene end was trimmed by 4 bases and the J gene end by 5 bases; junction bases not matched to a gene: 3. CDR3 coding DNA: TGTGCCAGCAGTTGGACAGGGACGAATGAAAAACTGTTTTTT. It codes for CASSWTGTNEKLFF.

This clonotype was picked up a small number of times. V is TRBV5-4 and J is TRBJ2-3; D ambiguous. The ends were cut back, 1 base at V and 6 bases at J, with 12 bases in the middle. Looked up from germline, CDR1 is SGHNT and CDR2 is YYREEE (reference sequence). The CDR3 has 14 amino acids. The CDR3 DNA reads as TGTGCCAGCAGCTTGATAGGAGCCCCGGATACGCAGTATTTT. It yields the protein CASSLIGAPDTQYF.

This clonotype was seen a handful of times. The CDR3 region is CASSLMGTDNEQFF. DNA for the CDR3: TGTGCCAGCAGTCTCATGGGGACTGATAATGAGCAGTTCTTC. V and J are TRBV27 and TRBJ2-1; D might be TRBD2 (6 bases). Per the germline V gene, CDR1 is MNHEY and CDR2 is SMNVEV (reference sequence). V was cut by 5 bases and J by 7 bases, with 15 bases left in between. The CDR3 is made up of 14 amino acids.

Only a few counts were recorded for this clonotype. Here the CDR3 reads CASSFWDRATGELFF. The CDR3 nucleotides are TGTGCCAGCAGCTTCTGGGACAGGGCCACCGGGGAGCTGTTTTTT. The genes are TRBV5-6 and TRBJ2-2; 9 nucleotides line up with TRBD1. The CDR3 consists of 15 residues. With 2 bases clipped from V and 4 bases from J, the junction kept 3 bases outside the gene matches. Germline CDR1 and CDR2: SGHDT and YYEEEE. Full variable domain (rest looked up from reference TRBV5-6 and TRBJ2-2): DAGVTQSPTHLIKTRGQQVTLRCSPKSGHDTVSWYQQALGQGPQFIFQYYEEEERQRGNFPDRFSGHQFPNYSSELNVNALLLGDSALYLCASSFWDRATGELFFGEGSRLTVL.

This clonotype was seen more than once but under ten times. The V gene is TRBV10-3, the J gene TRBJ2-1; 12 bases line up with TRBD2. CDR3 length: 17 residues. The J segment lost 5 bases and the V segment lost 6 bases, leaving 11 bases of the junction unmatched. In germline, CDR1 is ENHRY, CDR2 SYGVKD. For the CDR3, the DNA is TGTGCCATCAGAAGGACTAGCGGGGTAGGTGGGGACAATGAGCAGTTCTTC. This codes for CAIRRTSGVGGDNEQFF.

The chain links TRBV30 to TRBJ2-2; 10 bases agree with TRBD1. Looked up from germline, CDR1 is GTSNPN and CDR2 is SVGIG (reference sequence). This CDR3 has 15 amino acids. Written as DNA, the CDR3 is TGTGCTTATGACAGGGGGCCCGTAAACACCGGGGAGCTGTTTTTT. It translates to CAYDRGPVNTGELFF. The full variable domain, its missing parts supplied by reference TRBV30 and TRBJ2-2, is SQTIHQWPATLVQPVGSPLSLECTVEGTSNPNLYWYRQAAGRGLQLLFYSVGIGQISSEVPQNLSASRPQDRQFILSSKKLLLSDSGFYLCAYDRGPVNTGELFFGEGSRLTVL.

This clonotype has just one count. The rearrangement joins TRBV24-1 to TRBJ2-2; D may be TRBD1 (5 bases). This CDR3 spans 13 amino acids. Germline loops: CDR1 KGHDR, CDR2 SFDVKD. V lost 8 bases to trimming and J lost 0 bases, with 6 bases between them. The CDR3, as DNA: TGTGCCACCAAAGGGGCGAACACCGGGGAGCTGTTTTTT. Amino acids: CATKGANTGELFF.

The J gene is TRBJ2-1, the V gene TRBV11-2; a possible D gene is TRBD1 (6 bases). Germline CDR1 reads SGHAT; CDR2 reads FQNNGV. Trimming pared 6 bases from V and 4 bases from J, leaving 10 bases between. The length of the CDR3 is 13 residues. The CDR3 sequence is CASRSQGYNEQFF. As DNA, the CDR3 is TGTGCCAGCAGGTCACAGGGTTACAATGAGCAGTTCTTC. Full variable domain (rest looked up from reference TRBV11-2 and TRBJ2-1): EAGVAQSPRYKIIEKRQSVAFWCNPISGHATLYWYQQILGQGPKLLIQFQNNGVVDDSQLPKDRFSAERLKGVDSTLKIQPAKLEDSAVYLCASRSQGYNEQFFGPGTRLTVL.

This clonotype was seen only a few times. The chain employs TRBV15 and TRBJ1-1; 8 bases map to TRBD1. CDR1 is LNHNV and CDR2 is YYDKDF in the germline V gene (reference sequence). Unmatched junction bases numbered 8, after V lost 2 bases and J lost 3 bases. CDR3 length equals 16 residues. CDR3: CATSRFGQGRHTEAFF. The DNA of the CDR3 is TGTGCCACCAGCAGATTCGGACAGGGTAGGCACACTGAAGCTTTCTTT.

The sample holds a few counts of this clonotype. Compared with germline, one end of the junction differs, possibly owing to a read error. The CDR3: CASSPRLAGIQETQYF. The CDR3 nucleotides are TGTGCCAGCAGCCCCCGACTAGCGGGGATCCAAGAGACCCAGTACTTC. The V and J genes are TRBV5-1 and TRBJ2-5; 11 bases match TRBD2. Germline CDR1 reads SGHRS; CDR2 reads YFSETQ. The CDR3 spans 16 residues.

This clonotype has just a few counts. The chain employs TRBV21-1 and TRBJ2-7; the listed D gene, TRBD2, was not tested against the DNA. TRBV21-1 is a pseudogene. CDR3 length: 21 amino acids. Here the CDR3 reads CASSKASPGGRSVTANYEQYF. The DNA for the CDR3 is TGTGCCAGCAGCAAAGCTAGCCCGGGGGGCCGAAGTGTTACGGCTAACTACGAGCAGTACTTC.

This chain connects TRBV3-1 to TRBJ2-3, with TRBD2 identical over 8 bases. Looked up from germline, CDR1 is LGHDT and CDR2 is YNNKEL (reference sequence). V dropped 6 bases and J dropped 9; count of bases not matched to a gene: 8. This CDR3 region has 13 residues. The CDR3: CASSSHPGGTQYF. The CDR3 nucleotides are TGTGCCAGCAGTTCCCACCCGGGGGGGACGCAGTATTTT.

The chain uses TRBV2 and TRBJ1-5, with 7 bases matching TRBD1. CDR3 length equals 14 residues. J was trimmed by 5 bases and V by 6 bases; bases with no gene match: 7. CDR1 and CDR2 (germline): SNHLY, FYNNEI. In DNA, the CDR3 is TGTGCCAGCAGCCCGGGACAGTACCATCAGCCCCAGCATTTT. As protein: CASSPGQYHQPQHF.

The CDR3 spells CASSYAAGGGYNEQFF. The DNA for the CDR3 is TGTGCCAGCAGTTACGCCGCCGGTGGGGGGTACAATGAGCAGTTCTTC. This chain links TRBV6-5 with TRBJ2-1; weak D call: TRBD2 (6 bases). Trimming removed 2 bases from V and 4 bases from J, with 15 bases in between. CDR1 is MNHEY and CDR2 is SVGAGI in the germline V gene. CDR3 length equals 16 residues.

The chain links TRBV15 to TRBJ2-5, with 8 bases identical to TRBD2. The CDR3 is 14 amino acids. V shed 3 bases, J shed 5 bases, and the junction held 5 bases outside the gene matches. Germline V lookup: CDR1 LNHNV, CDR2 YYDKDF (reference sequence). The CDR3, as DNA: TGTGCCACCAGCAGGGGTAGACTAGCGGAGACCCAGTACTTC. It translates to CATSRGRLAETQYF. The full variable domain, in which reference TRBV15 and TRBJ2-5 provide the parts outside the CDR3, is DAMVIQNPRYQVTQFGKPVTLSCSQTLNHNVMYWYQQKSSQAPKLLFHYYDKDFNNEADTPDNFQSRRPNTSFCFLDIRSPGLGDTAMYLCATSRGRLAETQYFGPGTRLLVL.

This clonotype was observed a handful of times. The chain joins TRBV12-3 or TRBV12-4 to TRBJ2-2; TRBD1 matches 10 bases. With V trimmed by 6 bases and J by 2 bases, 6 bases remained unmatched. CDR3 size: 16 residues. The CDR3 sequence is CASRPQTGGNTGELFF. Here the CDR3 DNA reads TGTGCCAGCAGGCCCCAGACAGGGGGCAACACCGGGGAGCTGTTTTTT.

V gene TRBV25-1 combines with J gene TRBJ1-2, with unresolved D. Germline CDR1 and CDR2: MGHDK and SYGVNS. V was cut by 4 bases and J by 4 bases, with 13 bases left in between. The CDR3 covers 14 residues. CDR3 coding DNA: TGTGCCAGCAGTGGCCGTACATCCGTCTATGGCTACACCTTC. Protein product: CASSGRTSVYGYTF.

In this sample, this clonotype turned up a few times. V gene TRBV20-1 combines with J gene TRBJ2-3; D is possibly TRBD1 (7 bases). The V gene lost 5 bases and the J gene lost 2 bases, with 20 bases spanning the gap. This CDR3 has 16 amino acids. CDR1 and CDR2 (germline): DFQATT, SNEGSKA (reference sequence). As DNA, the CDR3 is TGCAGTGCTGGCGGGACAGCGATTTTAAACACAGATACGCAGTATTTT. Translating gives CSAGGTAILNTDTQYF.

This chain uses TRBV28 with TRBJ2-6, with D possibly TRBD1 on 5 matching bases. The CDR3 sequence is 17 residues long. V lost 5 bases to trimming and J lost 3 bases, with 17 bases between them. Germline loops: CDR1 MDHEN, CDR2 SYDVKM. As DNA, the CDR3 is TGTGCCAGCAGTACATCCGCGTGGGGCTATGGGGCCAACGTCCTGACTTTC. Protein sequence: CASSTSAWGYGANVLTF.

The chain uses TRBV4-1 and TRBJ2-3; 7 bases align to TRBD2. With 1 base clipped from V and 2 bases from J, the junction kept 9 bases outside the gene matches. This CDR3 comprises 17 residues. From germline, CDR1 is MGHRA and CDR2 YSYEKL. CDR3 amino acids: CASSQGRTRGSTDTQYF. The CDR3 DNA is TGCGCCAGCAGCCAAGGGAGGACTAGAGGGTCCACAGATACGCAGTATTTT.